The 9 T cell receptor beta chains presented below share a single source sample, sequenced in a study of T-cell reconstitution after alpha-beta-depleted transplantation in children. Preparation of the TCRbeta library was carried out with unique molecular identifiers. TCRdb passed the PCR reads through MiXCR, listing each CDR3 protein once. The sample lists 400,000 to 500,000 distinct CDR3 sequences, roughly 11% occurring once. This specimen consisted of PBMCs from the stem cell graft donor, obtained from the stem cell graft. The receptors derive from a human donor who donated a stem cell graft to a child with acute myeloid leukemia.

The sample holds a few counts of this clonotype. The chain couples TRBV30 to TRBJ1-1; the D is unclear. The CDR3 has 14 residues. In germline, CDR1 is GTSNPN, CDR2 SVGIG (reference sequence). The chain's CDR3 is CAYLGELLRTEAFF. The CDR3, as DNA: TGTGCATACCTTGGGGAACTCCTGAGAACTGAAGCTTTCTTT. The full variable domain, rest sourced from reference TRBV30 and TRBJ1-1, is SQTIHQWPATLVQPVGSPLSLECTVEGTSNPNLYWYRQAAGRGLQLLFYSVGIGQISSEVPQNLSASRPQDRQFILSSKKLLLSDSGFYLCAYLGELLRTEAFFGQGTRLTVV.

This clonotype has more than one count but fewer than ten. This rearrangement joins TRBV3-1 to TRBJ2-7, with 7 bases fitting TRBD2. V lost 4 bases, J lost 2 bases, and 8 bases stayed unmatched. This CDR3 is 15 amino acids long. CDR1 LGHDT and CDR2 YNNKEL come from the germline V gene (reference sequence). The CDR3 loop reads CASSPTAGDPYEQYF. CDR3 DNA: TGTGCCAGCAGCCCCACCGCGGGAGACCCCTACGAGCAGTACTTC.

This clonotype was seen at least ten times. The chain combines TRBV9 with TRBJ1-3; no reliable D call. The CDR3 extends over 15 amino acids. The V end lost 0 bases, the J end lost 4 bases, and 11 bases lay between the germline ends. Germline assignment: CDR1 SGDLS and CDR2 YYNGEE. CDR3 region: CASSVAPGAGNTIYF. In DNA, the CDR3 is TGTGCCAGCAGCGTAGCCCCGGGTGCGGGAAACACCATATATTTT.

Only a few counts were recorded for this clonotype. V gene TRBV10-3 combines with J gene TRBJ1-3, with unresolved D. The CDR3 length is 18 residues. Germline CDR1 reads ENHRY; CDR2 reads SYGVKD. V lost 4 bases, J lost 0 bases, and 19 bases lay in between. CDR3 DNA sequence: TGTGCCATCAGTGGGAATATAATCCTGAAGAGCTCTGGAAACACCATATATTTT. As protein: CAISGNIILKSSGNTIYF.

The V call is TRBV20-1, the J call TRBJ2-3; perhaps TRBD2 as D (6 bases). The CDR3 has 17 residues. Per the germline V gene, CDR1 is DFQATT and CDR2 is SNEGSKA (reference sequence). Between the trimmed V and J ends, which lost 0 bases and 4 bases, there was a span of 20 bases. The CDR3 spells CSARDLGAGFEADTQYF. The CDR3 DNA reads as TGCAGTGCTAGAGATCTCGGGGCGGGGTTCGAGGCAGATACGCAGTATTTT.

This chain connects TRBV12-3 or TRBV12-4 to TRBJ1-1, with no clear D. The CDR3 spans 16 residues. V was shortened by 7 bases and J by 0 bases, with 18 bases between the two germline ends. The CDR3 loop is CASTPRGHGMNTEAFF. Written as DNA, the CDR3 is TGTGCCAGCACCCCGCGTGGGCACGGAATGAACACTGAAGCTTTCTTT.

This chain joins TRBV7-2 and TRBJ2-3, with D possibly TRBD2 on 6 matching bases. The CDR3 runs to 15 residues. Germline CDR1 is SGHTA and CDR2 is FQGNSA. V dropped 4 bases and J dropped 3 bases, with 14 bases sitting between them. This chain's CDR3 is CASSSRDLRTDTQYF. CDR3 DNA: TGTGCCAGCAGCTCCCGGGACTTGAGGACAGATACGCAGTATTTT.

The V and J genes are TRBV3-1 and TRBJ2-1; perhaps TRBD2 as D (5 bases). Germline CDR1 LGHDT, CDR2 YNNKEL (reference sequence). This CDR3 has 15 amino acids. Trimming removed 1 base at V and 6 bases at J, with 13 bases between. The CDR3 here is CASSQGRGLANEQFF. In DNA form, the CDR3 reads TGTGCCAGCAGCCAAGGTAGAGGACTCGCCAATGAGCAGTTCTTC.

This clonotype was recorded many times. The CDR3 reads CASSRQGASDTQYF. CDR3 bases: TGTGCCAGCAGCAGACAGGGGGCATCAGATACGCAGTATTTT. The chain combines TRBV5-6 with TRBJ2-3; 10 positions match TRBD1. In germline, CDR1 is SGHDT, CDR2 YYEEEE. The CDR3 has 14 residues. V shed 4 bases and J 4 bases; nucleotides not matched to a gene: 3.